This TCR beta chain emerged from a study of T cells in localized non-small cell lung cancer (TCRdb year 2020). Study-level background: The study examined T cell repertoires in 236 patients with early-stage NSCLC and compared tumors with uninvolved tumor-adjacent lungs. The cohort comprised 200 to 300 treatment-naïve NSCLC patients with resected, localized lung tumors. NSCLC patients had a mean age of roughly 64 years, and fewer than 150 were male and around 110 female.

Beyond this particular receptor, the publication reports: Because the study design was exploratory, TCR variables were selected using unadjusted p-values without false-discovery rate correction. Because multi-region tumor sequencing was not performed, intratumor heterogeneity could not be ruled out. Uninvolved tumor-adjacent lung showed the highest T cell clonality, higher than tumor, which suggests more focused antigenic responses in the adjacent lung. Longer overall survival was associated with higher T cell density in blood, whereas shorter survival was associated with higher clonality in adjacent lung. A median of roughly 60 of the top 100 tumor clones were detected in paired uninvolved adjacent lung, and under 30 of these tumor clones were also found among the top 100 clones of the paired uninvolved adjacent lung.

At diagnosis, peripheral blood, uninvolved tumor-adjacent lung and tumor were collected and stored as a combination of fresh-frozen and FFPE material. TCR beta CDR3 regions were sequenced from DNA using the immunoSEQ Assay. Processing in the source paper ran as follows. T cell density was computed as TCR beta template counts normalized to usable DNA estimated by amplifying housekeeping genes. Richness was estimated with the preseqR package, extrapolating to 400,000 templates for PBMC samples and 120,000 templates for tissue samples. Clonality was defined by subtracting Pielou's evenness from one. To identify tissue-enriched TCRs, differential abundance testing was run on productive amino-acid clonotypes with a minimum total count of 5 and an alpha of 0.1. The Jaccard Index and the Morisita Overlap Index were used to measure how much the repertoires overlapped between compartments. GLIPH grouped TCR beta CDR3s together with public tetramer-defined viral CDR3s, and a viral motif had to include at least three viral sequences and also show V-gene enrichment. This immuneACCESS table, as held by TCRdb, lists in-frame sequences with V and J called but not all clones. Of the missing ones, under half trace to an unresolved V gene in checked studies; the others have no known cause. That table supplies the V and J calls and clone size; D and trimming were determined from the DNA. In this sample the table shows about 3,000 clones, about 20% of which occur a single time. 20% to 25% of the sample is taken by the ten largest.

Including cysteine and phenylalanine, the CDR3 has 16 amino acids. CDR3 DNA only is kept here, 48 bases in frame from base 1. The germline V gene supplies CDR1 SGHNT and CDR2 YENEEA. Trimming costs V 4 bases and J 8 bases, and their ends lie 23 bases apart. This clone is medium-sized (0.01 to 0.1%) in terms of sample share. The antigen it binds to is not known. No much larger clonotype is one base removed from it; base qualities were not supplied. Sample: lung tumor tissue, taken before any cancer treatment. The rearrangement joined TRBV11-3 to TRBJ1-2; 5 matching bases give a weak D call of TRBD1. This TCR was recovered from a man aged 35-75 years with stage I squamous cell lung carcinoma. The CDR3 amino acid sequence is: CASSSPEVREVRGYTF. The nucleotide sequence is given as TGTGCCAGCAGCTCCCCAGAGGTCAGGGAAGTACGGGGCTACACCTTC.